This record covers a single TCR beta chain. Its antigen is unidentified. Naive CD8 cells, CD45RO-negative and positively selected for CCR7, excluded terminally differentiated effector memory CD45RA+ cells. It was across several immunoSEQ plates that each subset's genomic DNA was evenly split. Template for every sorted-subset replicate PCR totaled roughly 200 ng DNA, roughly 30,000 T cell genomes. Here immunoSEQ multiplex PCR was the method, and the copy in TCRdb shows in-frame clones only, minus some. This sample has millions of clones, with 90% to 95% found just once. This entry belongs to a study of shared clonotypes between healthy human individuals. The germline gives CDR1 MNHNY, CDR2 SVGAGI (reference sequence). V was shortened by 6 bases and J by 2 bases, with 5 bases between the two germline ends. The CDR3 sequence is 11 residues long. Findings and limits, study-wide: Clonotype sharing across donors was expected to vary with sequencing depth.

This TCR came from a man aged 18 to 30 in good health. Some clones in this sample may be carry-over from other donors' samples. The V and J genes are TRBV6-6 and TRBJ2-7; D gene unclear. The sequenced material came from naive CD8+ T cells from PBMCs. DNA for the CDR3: TGTGCCAGCAGGACGGCCTACGAGCAGTACTTC. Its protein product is CASRTAYEQYF.